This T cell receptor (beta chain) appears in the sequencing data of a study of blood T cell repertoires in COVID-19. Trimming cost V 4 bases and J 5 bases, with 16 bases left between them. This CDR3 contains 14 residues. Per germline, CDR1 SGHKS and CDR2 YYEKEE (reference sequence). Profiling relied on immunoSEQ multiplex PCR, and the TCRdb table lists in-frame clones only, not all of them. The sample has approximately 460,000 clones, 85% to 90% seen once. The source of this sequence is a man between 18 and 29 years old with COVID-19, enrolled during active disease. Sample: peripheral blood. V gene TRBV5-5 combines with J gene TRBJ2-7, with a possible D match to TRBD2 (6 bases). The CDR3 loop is CASSPVGGTDEQYF. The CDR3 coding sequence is TGTGCCAGCAGCCCGGTGGGCGGGACGGACGAGCAGTACTTC.